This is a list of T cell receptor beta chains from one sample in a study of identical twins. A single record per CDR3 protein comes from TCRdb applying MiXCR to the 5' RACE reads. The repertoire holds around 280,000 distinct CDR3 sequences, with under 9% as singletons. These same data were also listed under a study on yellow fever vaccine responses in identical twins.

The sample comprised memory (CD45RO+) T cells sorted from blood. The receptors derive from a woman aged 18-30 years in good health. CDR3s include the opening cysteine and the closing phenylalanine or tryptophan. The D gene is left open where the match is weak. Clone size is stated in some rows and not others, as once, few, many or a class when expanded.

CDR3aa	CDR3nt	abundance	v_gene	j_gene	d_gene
CASSWGPPINNEQFF	TGTGCCAGCAGCTGGGGACCCCCGATTAACAATGAGCAGTTCTTC	many	TRBV7-2	TRBJ2-1	-
CASSPLANALGQYF	TGTGCCAGCAGCCCTCTAGCGAATGCGCTGGGGCAGTACTTC	-	TRBV14	TRBJ2-7	-
CATSRQTVVNEKLFF	TGTGCCACCAGCCGCCAGACAGTTGTTAATGAAAAACTGTTTTTT	few	TRBV15	TRBJ1-4	-
CSAGTSGRRHEQFF	TGCAGTGCCGGGACTAGCGGGAGGCGGCACGAGCAGTTCTTC	few	TRBV20-1	TRBJ2-1	TRBD2
CASSTIRGLRERGSYNEQFF	TGTGCCAGCAGCACGATAAGGGGGCTCAGGGAGCGGGGCTCCTACAATGAGCAGTTCTTC	-	TRBV7-8	TRBJ2-1	-
CASSFLGRVEQFF	TGTGCCAGCAGCTTCCTAGGAAGGGTCGAGCAGTTCTTC	-	TRBV5-6	TRBJ2-1	-
CASSSRQAIYF	TGTGCCAGCAGCTCACGACAGGCCATATATTTT	-	TRBV7-8	TRBJ1-3	-
CSVEPGVGYGYTF	TGCAGCGTTGAACCAGGGGTTGGTTATGGCTACACCTTC	few	TRBV29-1	TRBJ1-2	-
CASSEMTGFADTQYF	TGTGCCAGCAGTGAAATGACAGGGTTTGCAGATACGCAGTATTTT	many	TRBV2	TRBJ2-3	TRBD1
CASSFGTSGRNTQYF	TGTGCCAGCAGCTTCGGGACTAGCGGGAGAAATACGCAGTATTTT	few	TRBV7-3	TRBJ2-3	TRBD2
CAISESEDTQYF	TGTGCCATCAGTGAGTCTGAAGATACGCAGTATTTT	many	TRBV10-3	TRBJ2-3	-
CSVSTSGRTEQFF	TGCAGCGTATCGACTAGCGGGAGGACCGAGCAGTTCTTC	few	TRBV29-1	TRBJ2-1	TRBD2
CSARGGDLQETQYF	TGCAGTGCTAGAGGGGGTGACTTACAAGAGACCCAGTACTTC	few	TRBV20-1	TRBJ2-5	-
CASSAGLVGNEQFF	TGTGCCAGCAGCGCTGGCCTCGTGGGGAATGAGCAGTTCTTC	many	TRBV7-7	TRBJ2-1	-
CSAPNWGGNEQFF	TGCAGTGCTCCCAATTGGGGGGGGAATGAGCAGTTCTTC	-	TRBV20-1	TRBJ2-1	TRBD2
CASSEIIENTEAFF	TGTGCCAGCAGTGAAATTATCGAGAACACTGAAGCTTTCTTT	many	TRBV2	TRBJ1-1	-
CASSLGPPLHF	TGTGCCAGCAGCTTAGGGCCACCCCTCCACTTT	few	TRBV7-9	TRBJ1-6	-
CASSLADFDTQYF	TGTGCCAGCAGCTTAGCGGATTTCGATACGCAGTATTTT	many	TRBV7-6	TRBJ2-3	-
CASSRGSDQPQHF	TGTGCCAGCAGTCGGGGGTCCGATCAGCCCCAGCATTTT	-	TRBV12-3/TRBV12-4	TRBJ1-5	-
CASSLGGGLAQETQYF	TGTGCCAGCAGCTTGGGCGGGGGGCTAGCCCAAGAGACCCAGTACTTC	-	TRBV7-9	TRBJ2-5	TRBD2
CASSRRGETQYF	TGTGCCAGCAGCCGGCGGGGAGAGACCCAGTACTTC	-	TRBV4-2	TRBJ2-5	-
CASSPGVRGGGTDTQYF	TGTGCCAGCAGCCCAGGTGTCCGGGGAGGCGGCACAGATACGCAGTATTTT	few	TRBV7-8	TRBJ2-3	-
CSANPGTTYYEQYF	TGCAGTGCTAATCCCGGGACTACGTACTACGAGCAGTACTTC	-	TRBV20-1	TRBJ2-7	TRBD2
CASSLTGGKYEQYF	TGTGCCAGCAGTTTAACAGGGGGCAAGTACGAGCAGTACTTC	many	TRBV27	TRBJ2-7	TRBD1
CASSPPFRNTGELFF	TGTGCCAGCTCACCACCGTTTAGGAACACCGGGGAGCTGTTTTTT	few	TRBV18	TRBJ2-2	-
CASSLSGTGGRLREKLFF	TGTGCCAGCAGCCTCAGTGGGACAGGGGGCAGGTTACGAGAAAAACTGTTTTTT	many	TRBV11-1	TRBJ1-4	TRBD1
CASSSTPIMAGNQPQHF	TGTGCCAGCAGCTCTACACCTATAATGGCGGGCAATCAGCCCCAGCATTTT	-	TRBV5-5	TRBJ1-5	-
CASSQEDAAVTQYF	TGTGCCAGCAGCCAAGAAGATGCGGCTGTCACGCAGTATTTT	many	TRBV3-1	TRBJ2-3	-
CASSSGQGNPEAFF	TGTGCCAGCAGTTCGGGACAGGGCAACCCTGAAGCTTTCTTT	many	TRBV12-3/TRBV12-4	TRBJ1-1	TRBD1
CATSDPLVSGGTDTQYF	TGTGCCACCAGTGATCCCCTAGTGAGCGGAGGCACAGATACGCAGTATTTT	many	TRBV24-1	TRBJ2-3	-
CASSPEAPGLAGAPPGELFF	TGTGCCAGCAGCCCCGAAGCCCCAGGACTAGCGGGGGCCCCCCCCGGGGAGCTGTTTTTT	many	TRBV7-8	TRBJ2-2	TRBD2
CASSYPGQGSRQYF	TGTGCCAGCAGTTACCCCGGACAGGGAAGTAGGCAGTACTTC	many	TRBV6-5	TRBJ2-7	TRBD1